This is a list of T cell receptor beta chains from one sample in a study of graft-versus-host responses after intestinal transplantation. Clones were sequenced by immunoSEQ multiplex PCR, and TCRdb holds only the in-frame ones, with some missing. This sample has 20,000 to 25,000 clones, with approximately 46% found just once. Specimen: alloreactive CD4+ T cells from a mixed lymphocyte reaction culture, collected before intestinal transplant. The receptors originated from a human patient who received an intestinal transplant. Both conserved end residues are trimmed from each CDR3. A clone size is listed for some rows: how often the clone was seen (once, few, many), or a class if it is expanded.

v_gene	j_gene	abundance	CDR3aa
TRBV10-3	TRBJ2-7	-	AISANHRVSYEQY
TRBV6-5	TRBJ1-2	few	ASSRTGGGYGYT
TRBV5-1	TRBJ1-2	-	ASSPGTGTYGYT
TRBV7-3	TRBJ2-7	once	ASSLLASAGNEQY
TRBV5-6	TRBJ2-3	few	ASSLLGADTQY
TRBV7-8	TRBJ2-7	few	ASSFTPGQQGYEQY
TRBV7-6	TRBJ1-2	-	ASRPLRGTGLSWSYT
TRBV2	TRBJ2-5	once	ASSGGGQETQY
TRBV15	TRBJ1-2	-	ATRKVRILYGYT
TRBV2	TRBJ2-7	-	ASSESTYEQY
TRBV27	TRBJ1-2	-	ASSPLGAAGVGYT
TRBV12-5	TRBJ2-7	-	ASGLDTSGGINEQY
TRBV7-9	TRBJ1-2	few	ASSSGVVGYT
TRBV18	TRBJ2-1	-	ASSPDSLNEQF
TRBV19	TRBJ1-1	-	ASSVQGGPTREAF
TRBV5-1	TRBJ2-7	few	ASSYQGAGSYEQY
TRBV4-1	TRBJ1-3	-	ASSQVYTGGTVSSGNTIY
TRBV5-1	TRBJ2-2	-	ASSRPGDLDTGELF
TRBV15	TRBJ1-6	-	ATSSRGQGGSPLH
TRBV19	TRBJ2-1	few	ASTLSLVGNEQF
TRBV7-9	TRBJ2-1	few	ASSLLVRGLGNEQF
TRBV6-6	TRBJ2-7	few	ASRKTGSEQY
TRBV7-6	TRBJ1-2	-	ASSPQGQAPGGYT
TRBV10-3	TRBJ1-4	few	ATRGQGPTNEKLF
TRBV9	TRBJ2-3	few	ASSPRWTGPADTQY
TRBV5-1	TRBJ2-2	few	ASSPGTTGTGELF
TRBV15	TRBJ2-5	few	ATNTGYQETQY
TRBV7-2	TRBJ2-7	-	ASSPRPDSPEQY
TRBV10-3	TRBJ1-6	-	AIRPGVNSPLH
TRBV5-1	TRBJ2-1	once	ASSSRGINNYNEQF
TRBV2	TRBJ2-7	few	ASLRLGASYEQY
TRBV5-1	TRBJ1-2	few	ASSLAGVGYGYT
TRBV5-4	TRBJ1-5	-	ASSFGGRTPNQPQH
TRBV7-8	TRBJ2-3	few	ASSLVGGGEFTDTQY
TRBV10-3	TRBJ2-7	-	AIAGGTGAYEQY
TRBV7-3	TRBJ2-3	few	ASSRGTGRIDTQY
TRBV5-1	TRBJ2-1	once	ASSLLAGSYNEQF
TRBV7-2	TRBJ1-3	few	ASRGQGAGNTIY
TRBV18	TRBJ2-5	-	ASSLQYQETQY
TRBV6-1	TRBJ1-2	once	ASSDRDYGYT
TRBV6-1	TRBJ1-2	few	ASSVQGADYGYT
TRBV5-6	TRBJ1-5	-	ASSSGQGADQPQH
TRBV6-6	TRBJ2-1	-	ASTLAGGSSYNEQF
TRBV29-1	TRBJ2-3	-	SVGTGDDTQY
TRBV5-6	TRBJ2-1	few	ASSFTGEQF
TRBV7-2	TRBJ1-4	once	ASSLQQGIGEKLF
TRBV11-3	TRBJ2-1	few	ASSLELVGEQF
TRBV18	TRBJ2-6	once	ASSGTGFGANVLT
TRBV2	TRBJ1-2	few	ASRGDRLDGYT
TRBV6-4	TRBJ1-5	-	ASSDSRDRGDQPQH
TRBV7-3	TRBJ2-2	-	ASGPNTGELF
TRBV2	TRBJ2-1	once	ASSRAVGGEQF
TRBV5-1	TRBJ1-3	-	ASSQNSQSSSGNTIY
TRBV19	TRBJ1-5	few	ASSQGDQPQH
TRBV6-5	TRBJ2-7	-	ASSYGGLPSGEQY
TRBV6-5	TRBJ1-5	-	ASTPQGRPNQPQH
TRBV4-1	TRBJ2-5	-	ASSQVGAGETQY
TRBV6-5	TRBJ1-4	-	ASRGQPTNEKLF